This T cell receptor beta chain comes out of a study of Graves' ophthalmopathy and Graves' hyperthyroidism. Findings of the study overall: The majority of expanded thyroid clonotypes above 0.001 frequency also occurred in blood. Cross-validated, the 13-signature model showed 87.88%/81.08% sensitivity/specificity, and 80%/75% in the test set.

The TCR beta CDR3 regions underwent amplification from RNA transcripts. Second-round multiplex PCR came after first-round RT-PCR with HTBI primers. TCRdb recomputed calls from the multiplex PCR reads with MiXCR, one row per CDR3 protein. The profile covers roughly 400,000 distinct CDR3 sequences, with 15% to 17% appearing a single time and around 6.6% taken by the ten largest. The V and J ends lost 4 bases and 4 bases respectively, with 14 bases between them. Germline CDR1 DFQATT, CDR2 SNEGSKA (reference sequence). CDR3 length: 14 residues. With regard to this clonotype: The antigen is unknown.

Where ophthalmopathy was absent within 18 months of follow-up, hyperthyroidism was stable. Approximately 10 ml of fresh blood yielded the PBMCs by density gradient. This chain links TRBV20-1 with TRBJ1-3; D is undetermined. The clonotype comes from a woman aged 18-35 years with stable Graves' hyperthyroidism. The sample comprised peripheral blood. As DNA, the CDR3 is TGCAGTGCTAAAACATCAAATGCCGGAAACACCATATATTTT. Protein product: CSAKTSNAGNTIYF.